This passage covers 24 T cell receptor beta chains from one sample sequenced in a study of T cell repertoires in aging, cancer and after chemotherapy. Peripheral blood genomic DNA, not sorted cells or RNA, was the template. TRB rearrangements spanning V, D and J were amplified using mixed TRB-A/B primers. TCRdb used MiXCR to reprocess the multiplex PCR reads, holding one entry per CDR3 protein. The table has fewer than 6,000 distinct CDR3 sequences, around 24% seen once; the top ten hold about 4.8%. The sequenced material came from blood. Source of these receptors: a human donor with a blood cancer.

This clonotype is labeled medium-sized. Here the CDR3 reads CASSLRFNEQYF. CDR3 DNA sequence: TGTGCCAGCAGCTTAAGATTTAACGAGCAGTACTTC. The chain employs TRBV11-3 and TRBJ2-7; D unresolved. This CDR3 region has 12 residues. The V gene's germline CDR1 is SGHNT and CDR2 YENEEA. V was clipped by 2 bases and J by 5 bases, with 7 bases between them.

This clonotype was seen just once. It may be a read error: a sequence one base away is much more abundant. This chain uses TRBV18 with TRBJ2-3; tentative D call: TRBD2 (5 bases). The germline V gene encodes CDR1 KGHSH and CDR2 LQKENI. This CDR3 is 12 amino acids long. The CDR3 here is CVSRTSTDTQYF. The CDR3 DNA is TGTGTCAGCAGGACTAGCACAGATACGCAGTATTTT.

Judged by abundance, this clonotype is medium-sized. The V and J genes are TRBV6-6 and TRBJ1-2; maybe TRBD1 (5 bases). This CDR3 is 14 amino acids long. Germline V gene lookup returns CDR1 MNHNY and CDR2 SVGAGI (reference sequence). V was trimmed by 0 bases and J by 4 bases, leaving 9 bases between them. CDR3 region: CASSYSRGAYGYTF. CDR3 nucleotides: TGTGCCAGCAGTTACTCAAGGGGAGCCTATGGCTACACCTTC.

This clonotype turned up a few times. The rearrangement links TRBV20-1 to TRBJ2-5; D may be TRBD2 (6 bases). This CDR3 contains 14 residues. Germline CDR1 DFQATT, CDR2 SNEGSKA (reference sequence). With 1 base removed from V and 5 bases from J, the gap between germline ends came to 14 bases. The CDR3 loop reads CSARVGLASETQYF. CDR3 DNA: TGCAGTGCTAGAGTAGGCCTAGCGAGCGAGACCCAGTACTTC.

A word on this clonotype: A much larger clone differs from this one at a single base, so this may be a read error. The chain combines TRBV6-5 with TRBJ2-7, with D tentatively TRBD2 (5 bases). The length of the CDR3 is 12 residues. V gave up 2 bases and J gave up 7 bases, with 9 bases separating them. Germline V gives CDR1 MNHEY, CDR2 SVGAGI. The chain's CDR3 is CASSYGSGEQYF. The CDR3 DNA reads TGTGCCAGCAGTTACGGTTCGGGGGAGCAGTACTTC.

The gene calls are TRBV4-1 and TRBJ2-5, with D unresolved. V gave up 2 bases and J gave up 1 base, with 8 bases separating them. CDR3 length: 14 residues. The germline V gene encodes CDR1 MGHRA and CDR2 YSYEKL. CDR3 sequence: CASSQPASQETQYF. Here the CDR3 DNA reads TGCGCCAGCAGCCAACCGGCTTCCCAAGAGACCCAGTACTTC.

Note on this clonotype: This may be a read error: a much more frequent sequence differs by one nucleotide. The chain employs TRBV6-1 and TRBJ1-1; D ambiguous. CDR1 and CDR2 (germline): MNHNS, SASEGT. The V gene lost 10 bases and the J gene lost 10 bases, with 16 bases spanning the gap. The CDR3 extends over 11 amino acids. The CDR3 nucleotides read TGTGCCATCAGACTCACAGCCGGAGCTTTCTTT. This translates into CAIRLTAGAFF.

About this clonotype: The junction does not match germline at one end; this may be a read error. The J gene is TRBJ1-1, the V gene TRBV27; TRBD1 might be the D (5 bases). From germline, CDR1 is MNHEY and CDR2 SMNVEV (reference sequence). The CDR3 is made up of 14 amino acids. CDR3 protein: CDSRRVGGKAEAFF. CDR3 bases: TGTGACAGCAGAAGAGTTGGGGGAAAGGCTGAAGCTTTCTTT.

By its share, this clonotype is medium-sized. The rearrangement joins TRBV19 to TRBJ2-6; D gene ambiguous. This CDR3 has 16 amino acids. Germline V gives CDR1 LNHDA, CDR2 SQIVND (reference sequence). V was pared by 2 bases and J by 0 bases, with 8 bases between. The CDR3 reads CASSITDGSGANVLTF. DNA of the CDR3: TGTGCCAGTAGTATAACTGACGGCTCTGGGGCCAACGTCCTGACTTTC.

This clonotype was seen a few times. The chain combines TRBV27 with TRBJ2-7, with D maybe TRBD1 (6 bases). The CDR3 sequence is 13 residues long. Germline V CDR1 and CDR2: MNHEY, SMNVEV (reference sequence). Trimming cost V 4 bases and J 1 base, with 8 bases left between them. The CDR3 here is CASSSDSSYEQYF. DNA for the CDR3: TGTGCCAGCAGTTCGGACAGTTCCTACGAGCAGTACTTC.

In this sample, this clonotype is medium-sized. The chain carries TRBV27 and TRBJ2-2, with 12 bases that match TRBD1. J was trimmed by 7 bases and V by 2 bases; bases with no gene match: 5. The V gene's germline CDR1 is MNHEY and CDR2 SMNVEV (reference sequence). There are 16 residues in the CDR3. This CDR3 is CASSLMGQGAVGELFF. DNA of the CDR3: TGTGCCAGCAGTTTAATGGGACAGGGGGCGGTCGGGGAGCTGTTTTTT.

CDR3 DNA sequence: TGTGCCAGGGAGGCTTTAAGTTCTAATTCACCCCTCCACTTT. This gives the protein CAREALSSNSPLHF. The chain couples TRBV28 to TRBJ1-6; D not resolved. The CDR3 covers 14 residues. The germline V gene encodes CDR1 MDHEN and CDR2 SYDVKM. V lost 9 bases, J lost 6 bases, and 15 bases lay in between.

Of note for this clonotype: A much larger clone differs by one base, so this may be a read error. The rearrangement uses TRBV18 and TRBJ2-5, with TRBD2 as a possible D gene (6 bases). The CDR3 sequence is 13 residues long. Germline CDR1 is KGHSH and CDR2 is LQKENI. CDR3 loop: CASSQLAQENQYF. In DNA, the CDR3 is TGTGCCAGCTCACAACTAGCCCAAGAGAACCAGTACTTC.

This clonotype has only a few counts. The genes are TRBV20-1 and TRBJ1-2; 12 positions agree with TRBD1. Per germline, CDR1 DFQATT and CDR2 SNEGSKA (reference sequence). Trimming took 6 bases from V and 7 from J; bases not matched to a gene: 12. This CDR3 has 15 residues. The CDR3: CSAALPGTGGVGYTF. In DNA form, the CDR3 reads TGCAGTGCAGCTCTTCCCGGGACAGGGGGCGTTGGCTACACCTTC.

Relative to its sample, this clonotype is medium-sized. The CDR3 reads CSASVPGYEQYF. The CDR3 DNA sequence: TGCAGCGCCTCCGTCCCAGGGTACGAGCAGTACTTC. This chain joins TRBV29-1 and TRBJ2-7, with D possibly being TRBD1 (5 bases). Trimming removed 7 bases at V and 4 bases at J, with 14 bases between. Germline V gene sequence: CDR1 SQVTM, CDR2 ANQGSEA. CDR3 length: 12 amino acids.

V gene TRBV20-1 combines with J gene TRBJ2-7; 12 bases fit TRBD2. CDR3 length equals 14 residues. V trimming: 3 bases; J trimming: 6 bases; junction bases outside the gene matches: 6. Germline CDR1 and CDR2: DFQATT and SNEGSKA (reference sequence). The CDR3 protein is CSASRTSGRTEQYF. The CDR3, as DNA: TGCAGTGCTAGTAGAACTAGCGGGAGGACCGAGCAGTACTTC.

This chain uses TRBV11-1 with TRBJ1-1, with TRBD1 matching over 9 bases. Germline CDR1 SGHAT, CDR2 FQDESV (reference sequence). The CDR3 is 15 amino acids. V dropped 6 bases and J dropped 4; count of bases not matched to a gene: 9. In DNA form, the CDR3 reads TGTGCCAGCAGTCGGGGAGGGACAGGGACCACTGAAGCTTTCTTT. Residues: CASSRGGTGTTEAFF.

This clonotype rates as large. CDR3 region: CSVVPAGPSTDTQYF. In DNA, the CDR3 is TGCAGCGTTGTTCCCGCAGGGCCGAGCACAGATACGCAGTATTTT. The chain carries TRBV29-1 and TRBJ2-3; maybe TRBD1 (5 bases). The CDR3 consists of 15 residues. V was cut by 4 bases and J by 0 bases, with 14 bases left in between. Germline assignment: CDR1 SQVTM and CDR2 ANQGSEA.

This clonotype is classed as medium-sized. This sequence joins TRBV27 and TRBJ2-6; 8 bases fit TRBD1. The V gene end was trimmed by 3 bases and the J gene end by 4 bases; junction bases not matched to a gene: 2. CDR1 and CDR2 (germline): MNHEY, SMNVEV (reference sequence). The CDR3 covers 15 residues. As DNA, the CDR3 is TGTGCCAGCAGTTTTGACAGGGGAGGGGCCAACGTCCTGACTTTC. Protein: CASSFDRGGANVLTF.

This clonotype was counted between two and nine times. The V and J genes are TRBV6-1 and TRBJ2-4; D is perhaps TRBD2 (6 bases). The CDR3 totals 13 residues. V was cut by 11 bases and J by 6 bases, with 17 bases left in between. Germline V lookup: CDR1 MNHNS, CDR2 SASEGT. DNA of the CDR3: TGTGCCGAGTCTCGGGGGTGGGGAAACATTCAGTACTTC. Translated: CAESRGWGNIQYF.

This clonotype qualifies as medium-sized. This sequence joins TRBV19 and TRBJ1-2; 7 bases agree with TRBD1. The CDR3 spans 13 residues. Germline V gene data show CDR1 as LNHDA and CDR2 as SQIVND (reference sequence). The ends lost 3 bases at V and 7 bases at J; junction bases unmatched: 5. The CDR3 sequence is CASSIGTVPGYTF. As DNA, the CDR3 is TGTGCCAGTAGTATTGGGACAGTGCCTGGCTACACCTTC.

The genes are TRBV24-1 and TRBJ2-1, with D perhaps matching TRBD1 (6 bases). Trimming removed 5 bases at V and 0 bases at J, with 13 bases between. The length of the CDR3 is 16 residues. The germline gives CDR1 KGHDR, CDR2 SFDVKD. This chain's CDR3 is CATSGHTGSSYNEQFF. CDR3 DNA: TGTGCCACCAGTGGCCACACAGGGAGCTCCTACAATGAGCAGTTCTTC.

This clonotype is judged medium-sized (0.01 to 0.1%). This chain links TRBV5-6 with TRBJ2-1, with D possibly TRBD2 on 5 matching bases. This CDR3 has 15 residues. Germline V CDR1 and CDR2: SGHDT, YYEEEE. Trimming removed 3 bases from V and 2 bases from J, with 12 bases in between. CDR3 loop: CASSSRGSAYNEQFF. In DNA form, the CDR3 reads TGTGCCAGCAGCTCCCGAGGGTCGGCCTACAATGAGCAGTTCTTC.

The chain has TRBV18 and TRBJ2-1; 10 bases are shared with TRBD2. The CDR3 contains 14 residues. The J segment lost 10 bases and the V segment lost 3 bases, leaving 6 bases of the junction unmatched. Germline assignment: CDR1 KGHSH and CDR2 LQKENI. CDR3: CASSPGSGREEQFF. The CDR3 nucleotides read TGTGCCAGCTCACCCGGGAGCGGGAGGGAAGAGCAGTTCTTC. Based on the CDR3 plus reference TRBV18 and TRBJ2-1, the full variable domain is NAGVMQNPRHLVRRRGQEARLRCSPMKGHSHVYWYRQLPEEGLKFMVYLQKENIIDESGMPKERFSAEFPKEGPSILRIQQVVRGDSAAYFCASSPGSGREEQFFGPGTRLTVL.